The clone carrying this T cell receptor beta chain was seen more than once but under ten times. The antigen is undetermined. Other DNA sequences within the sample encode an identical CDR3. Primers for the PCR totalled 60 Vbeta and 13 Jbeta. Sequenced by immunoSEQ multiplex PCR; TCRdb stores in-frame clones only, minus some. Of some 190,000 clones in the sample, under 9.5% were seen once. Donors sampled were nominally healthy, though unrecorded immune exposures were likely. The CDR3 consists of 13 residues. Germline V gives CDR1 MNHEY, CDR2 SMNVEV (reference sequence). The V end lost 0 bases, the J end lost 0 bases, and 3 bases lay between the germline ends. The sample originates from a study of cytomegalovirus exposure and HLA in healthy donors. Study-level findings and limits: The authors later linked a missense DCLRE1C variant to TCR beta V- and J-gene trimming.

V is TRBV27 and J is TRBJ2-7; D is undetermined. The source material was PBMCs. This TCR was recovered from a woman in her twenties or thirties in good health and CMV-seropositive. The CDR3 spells CASSLSGSYEQYF. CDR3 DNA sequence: TGTGCCAGCAGTTTATCCGGCTCCTACGAGCAGTACTTC.